The TCR beta chain under discussion was sequenced for a study of blood T cell repertoires in COVID-19. Study-wide context: Acute and convalescent COVID-19 samples came from the United States, Italy and Spain. In each case, the material was cDNA or gDNA derived from T cells, B-cell-depleted T cells, or PBMCs.

CDR1 and CDR2 (germline): SGHNT, YENEEA. Trimming took 0 bases from V and 2 from J; bases not matched to a gene: 2. The CDR3 loop spans 15 amino acids. In the study's own analysis: Estimated nucleated cell counts came from reference gene primer amplification. Assay: immunoSEQ multiplex PCR; the TCRdb copy retains only in-frame clones and omits some. That table furnishes V, J and clone size, whereas the DNA furnished D and trimming. This sample has roughly 110,000 clones, with around 83% found just once. This clone appeared once. This TCR was sampled from a man aged 65 to 85 with acute or convalescent COVID-19. Specimen: peripheral blood. V usage is TRBV11-3 and J usage is TRBJ2-5; 8 bases are shared with TRBD2. The CDR3 sequence: CASSLDGRVQETQYF. CDR3 nucleotides: TGTGCCAGCAGCTTAGACGGGAGGGTACAAGAGACCCAGTACTTC.